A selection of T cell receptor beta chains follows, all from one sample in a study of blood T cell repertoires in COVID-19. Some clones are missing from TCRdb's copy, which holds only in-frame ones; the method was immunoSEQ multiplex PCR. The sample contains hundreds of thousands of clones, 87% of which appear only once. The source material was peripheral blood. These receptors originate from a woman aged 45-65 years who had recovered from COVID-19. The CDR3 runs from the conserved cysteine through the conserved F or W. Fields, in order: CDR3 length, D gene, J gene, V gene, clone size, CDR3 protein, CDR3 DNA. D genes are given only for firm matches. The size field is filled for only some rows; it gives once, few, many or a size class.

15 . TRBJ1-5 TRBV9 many CASSVDSHSNQPQHF TGTGCCAGCAGCGTAGATTCCCATAGCAATCAGCCCCAGCATTTT
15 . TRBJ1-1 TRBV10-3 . CAIAGGGVMNTEAFF TGTGCCATCGCCGGTGGGGGGGTGATGAACACTGAAGCTTTCTTT
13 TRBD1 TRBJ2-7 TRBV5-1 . CASSWAGGYEQYF TGCGCCAGCAGCTGGGCAGGGGGATACGAGCAGTACTTC
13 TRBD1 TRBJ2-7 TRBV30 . CAWSGTGVGEQYF TGTGCCTGGAGCGGGACAGGGGTAGGCGAGCAGTACTTC
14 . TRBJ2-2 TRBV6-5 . CASTAGQIAGELFF TGTGCCAGCACTGCCGGACAGATCGCCGGGGAGCTGTTTTTT
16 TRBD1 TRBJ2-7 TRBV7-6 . CASSPFRRTGDYEQYF TGTGCCAGCAGCCCATTTAGAAGGACAGGAGACTACGAGCAGTACTTC
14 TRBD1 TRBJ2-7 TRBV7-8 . CASSFTGGSHEQYF TGTGCCAGCAGCTTCACAGGGGGCTCTCACGAGCAGTACTTC
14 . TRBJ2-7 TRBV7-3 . CASSLAGRGYEQYF TGTGCCAGCAGCTTAGCCGGCAGGGGCTACGAGCAGTACTTC
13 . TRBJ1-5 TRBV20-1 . CSASLSGSQPQHF TGCAGTGCTAGTCTTTCGGGGTCCCAGCCCCAGCATTTT
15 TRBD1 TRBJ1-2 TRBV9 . CASSVTPGGGDGYTF TGTGCCAGCAGCGTTACTCCAGGGGGAGGTGATGGCTACACCTTC
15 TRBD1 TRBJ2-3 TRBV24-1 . CATSDRGQGTDTQYF TGTGCCACCAGTGACCGTGGACAGGGAACAGATACGCAGTATTTT
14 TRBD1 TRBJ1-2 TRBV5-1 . CASSSGTGVYGYTF TGCGCCAGCAGTTCCGGGACAGGGGTCTATGGCTACACCTTC
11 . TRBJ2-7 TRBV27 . CASSSGYEQYF TGTGCCAGCAGTTCGGGTTACGAGCAGTACTTC
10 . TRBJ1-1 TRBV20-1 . CSALGQPAFF TGCAGTGCTCTTGGACAGCCAGCTTTCTTT
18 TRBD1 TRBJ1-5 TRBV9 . CASSVKGTGVPSNQPQHF TGTGCCAGCAGCGTAAAAGGGACAGGGGTCCCAAGCAATCAGCCCCAGCATTTT
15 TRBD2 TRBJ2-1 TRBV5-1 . CASSLLRGGGDEQFF TGCGCCAGCAGCTTATTGCGGGGGGGCGGCGATGAGCAGTTCTTC
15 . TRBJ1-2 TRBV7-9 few CASSQSTGSFYGYTF TGTGCCAGCAGCCAGAGCACAGGGAGTTTCTATGGCTACACCTTC
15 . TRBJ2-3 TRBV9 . CASSGGLFPTDTQYF TGTGCCAGCAGCGGGGGGCTCTTTCCGACAGATACGCAGTATTTT
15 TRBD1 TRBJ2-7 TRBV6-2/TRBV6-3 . CASSYPRTGGNEQYF TGTGCCAGCAGTTACCCCCGGACAGGGGGCAACGAGCAGTACTTC
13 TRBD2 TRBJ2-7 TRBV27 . CASRGAGYYEQYF TGTGCCAGCAGAGGAGCGGGATACTACGAGCAGTACTTC
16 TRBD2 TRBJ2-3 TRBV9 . CASGRGAGGITDTQYF TGTGCCAGCGGACGGGGAGCGGGAGGTATTACAGATACGCAGTATTTT
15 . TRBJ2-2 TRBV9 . CASSVEEVLAGELFF TGTGCCAGCAGCGTAGAAGAGGTACTGGCCGGGGAGCTGTTTTTT
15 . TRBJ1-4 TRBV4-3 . CASSQAGRKNEKLFF TGCGCCAGCAGCCAGGCGGGACGGAAAAATGAAAAACTGTTTTTT
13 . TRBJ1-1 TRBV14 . CASSQGRRTEAFF TGTGCCAGCAGCCAAGGTCGTCGTACTGAAGCTTTCTTT
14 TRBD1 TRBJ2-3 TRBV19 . CASSAGTGTDTQYF TGTGCCAGTAGTGCGGGGACAGGGACAGATACGCAGTATTTT
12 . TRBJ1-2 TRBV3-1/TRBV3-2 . CASSQEMSGYTF TGTGCCAGCAGCCAAGAAATGAGTGGCTACACCTTC
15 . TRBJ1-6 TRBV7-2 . CASSLGTRSNSPLHF TGTGCCAGCAGCTTAGGTACACGTTCCAATTCACCCCTCCACTTT
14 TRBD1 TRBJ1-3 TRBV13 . CASGEQGAGNTIYF TGTGCCAGCGGCGAACAGGGGGCCGGAAACACCATATATTTT
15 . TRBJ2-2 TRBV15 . CATSRVPTNTGELFF TGTGCCACCAGCAGAGTTCCAACGAACACCGGGGAGCTGTTTTTT
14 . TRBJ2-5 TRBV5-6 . CASSLVPGEETQYF TGTGCCAGCAGCTTGGTTCCAGGGGAAGAGACCCAGTACTTC
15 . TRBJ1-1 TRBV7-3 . CASSLNRLDGTEAFF TGTGCCAGCAGCTTAAACCGACTCGACGGCACTGAAGCTTTCTTT
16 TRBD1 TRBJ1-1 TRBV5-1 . CASRLQSGTADTEAFF TGCGCCAGCAGACTCCAGTCCGGGACAGCGGACACTGAAGCTTTCTTT
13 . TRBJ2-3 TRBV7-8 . CASSIFRADTQYF TGTGCCAGCAGCATCTTCCGGGCAGATACGCAGTATTTT
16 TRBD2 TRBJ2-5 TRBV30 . CAWSVGLAEGQETQYF TGTGCCTGGAGTGTCGGGCTAGCGGAGGGCCAAGAGACCCAGTACTTC
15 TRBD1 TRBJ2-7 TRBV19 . CASSATGTGSYEQYF TGTGCCAGTAGCGCCACCGGGACAGGTTCCTACGAGCAGTACTTC
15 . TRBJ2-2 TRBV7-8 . CASSPYRLNTGELFF TGTGCCAGCAGCCCGTACAGGCTAAACACCGGGGAGCTGTTTTTT
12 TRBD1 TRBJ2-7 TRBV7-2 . CASSPAGQAQYF TGTGCCAGCAGCCCAGCCGGACAGGCTCAGTACTTC
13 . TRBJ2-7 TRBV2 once CASIQAVSYEQYF TGTGCCAGCATCCAGGCTGTCTCCTACGAGCAGTACTTC
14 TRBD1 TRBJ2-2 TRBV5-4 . CASSLDRGAGELFF TGTGCCAGCAGCTTGGACAGGGGAGCCGGGGAGCTGTTTTTT
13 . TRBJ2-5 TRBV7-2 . CASSYGQVETQYF TGTGCCAGCAGCTACGGCCAGGTCGAGACCCAGTACTTC
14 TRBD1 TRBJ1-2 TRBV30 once CAWNPGGPIYGYTF TGTGCCTGGAACCCAGGGGGCCCAATCTATGGCTACACCTTC
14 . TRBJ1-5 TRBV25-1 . CASSEDLVNQPQHF TGTGCCAGCAGTGAAGACCTAGTTAATCAGCCCCAGCATTTT
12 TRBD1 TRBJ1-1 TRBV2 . CASRVQGAEAFF TGTGCCAGCAGAGTGCAGGGGGCTGAAGCTTTCTTT
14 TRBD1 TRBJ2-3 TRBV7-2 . CASSFIGGVDTQYF TGTGCCAGCAGCTTTATAGGGGGCGTAGATACGCAGTATTTT
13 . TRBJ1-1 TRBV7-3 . CASSWLPGAGAFF TGTGCCAGCAGCTGGTTACCAGGGGCTGGGGCTTTCTTT
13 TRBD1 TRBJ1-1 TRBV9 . CASSSWTGPEAFF TGTGCCAGCAGCTCTTGGACAGGGCCTGAAGCTTTCTTT
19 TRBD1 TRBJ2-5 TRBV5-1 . CASSLFGATGTGVRETQYF TGCGCCAGCAGCTTGTTTGGAGCGACCGGGACAGGGGTTCGGGAGACCCAGTACTTC
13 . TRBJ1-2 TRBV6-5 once CATTRGFSYGYTF TGTGCCACCACAAGGGGTTTCTCCTATGGCTACACCTTC